This entry lists 26 T cell receptor beta chains sequenced from one sample in a study of OX40 agonist ivuxolimab in advanced cancers. Assay used: immunoSEQ multiplex PCR; TCRdb lists only in-frame clones, some missing. The table lists some 45,000 clones, roughly 82% of them singletons. The material sequenced was CD4+ or CD8+ T cells sorted from blood, taken in a trial of the OX40 agonist ivuxolimab. The receptors shown here come from an adult with an advanced solid tumor such as melanoma, head and neck, liver or kidney cancer.

The genes are TRBV4-2 and TRBJ1-2; D not resolved. From germline, CDR1 is LGHNA and CDR2 YNFKEQ. The CDR3 loop spans 14 amino acids. Trimming took off 0 bases at V and 0 bases at J, with 5 bases between the two ends. CDR3 sequence: CASSQDPANYGYTF. The CDR3 DNA reads as TGTGCCAGCAGCCAAGATCCCGCTAACTATGGCTACACCTTC.

V usage is TRBV25-1 and J usage is TRBJ1-5; no clear D. Trimming left V 5 bases short and J 9 bases short, with 8 bases between. Germline CDR1 MGHDK, CDR2 SYGVNS. The length of the CDR3 is 11 residues. CDR3 sequence reads: CASSRVRPQHF. DNA for the CDR3: TGTGCCAGCAGTCGTGTTCGGCCCCAGCATTTT.

V is TRBV7-3 and J is TRBJ1-2; TRBD1 agrees at 10 bases. Germline CDR1 reads SGHTA; CDR2 reads FQGTGA. This CDR3 spans 13 amino acids. V lost 5 bases to trimming and J lost 8 bases; unmatched junction nucleotides: 5. In DNA form, the CDR3 reads TGTGCCAGCAGCGCTGACAGGGGGCAAGGCTACACCTTC. Translation gives CASSADRGQGYTF.

Remarks on this clone: The sample carries other DNA sequences with the same CDR3. This rearrangement joins TRBV19 to TRBJ1-4; D ambiguous. Germline V gene sequence: CDR1 LNHDA, CDR2 SQIVND (reference sequence). Trimming shortened V by 2 bases and J by 5 bases, and 9 bases separated the two germline ends. The CDR3 is 14 amino acids. CDR3 region: CASSIRRVNEKLFF. CDR3 coding DNA: TGTGCCAGTAGTATACGGCGGGTCAATGAAAAACTGTTTTTT.

A few counts support this clone. The chain joins TRBV5-1 to TRBJ2-1; 8 bases fit TRBD2. CDR1 is SGHRS and CDR2 is YFSETQ in the germline V gene. CDR3 size: 14 residues. V shed 4 bases and J 5 bases; nucleotides not matched to a gene: 5. The CDR3 nucleotides read TGCGCCAGCAGCCCTCTCGGGGGGGACAATGAGCAGTTCTTC. Amino acid sequence: CASSPLGGDNEQFF.

This clone came up a few times. The V gene is TRBV5-8, the J gene TRBJ2-2; a weak D match, TRBD2 (5 bases). The germline V gene has CDR1 SGHTS and CDR2 YDEGEE. There are 14 residues in the CDR3. Trimming took off 6 bases at V and 0 bases at J, with 9 bases between the two ends. CDR3 DNA: TGTGCCAGCAAAAAAGCGGCGAACACCGGGGAGCTGTTTTTT. This encodes CASKKAANTGELFF.

The rearrangement joins TRBV12-5 to TRBJ2-1; TRBD2 matches 8 bases. V shed 4 bases and J 5 bases; nucleotides not matched to a gene: 4. The CDR3 spans 14 residues. The germline V gene has CDR1 LGHNT and CDR2 FRNRAP. The CDR3 bases are TGTGCTAGTGGTTGGAGCGGGAGCCACAATGAGCAGTTCTTC. Translated: CASGWSGSHNEQFF.

In the case of this clone: The junction shows a germline mismatch at one end, possibly a read error. The J gene is TRBJ2-2, the V gene TRBV10-1; 10 bases fit TRBD2. This CDR3 contains 15 residues. Germline CDR1 is WNHNN and CDR2 is SYGVQD (reference sequence). In DNA form, the CDR3 reads TGCGCCAGCAGAGCCAGCGGGAGGGCAACCGGCGAGCTGTTTTTT. Its protein product is CASRASGRATGELFF.

This clone was found once. This sequence joins TRBV7-2 and TRBJ2-1; D is unclear. The germline CDR1 and CDR2 sequences are SGHTA and FQGNSA. The CDR3 contains 13 residues. Trimming cost V 1 base and J 7 bases, with 8 bases left between them. This CDR3 reads CASSLVGLNEQFF. The CDR3 coding sequence is TGTGCCAGCAGCTTAGTGGGGTTGAATGAGCAGTTCTTC.

The chain joins TRBV7-2 to TRBJ2-2; 7 bases agree with TRBD2. V lost 1 base, J lost 5 bases, and 7 bases stayed unmatched. Germline values: CDR1 SGHTA, CDR2 FQGNSA. The CDR3 has 16 amino acids. CDR3 residues: CASSLVGTTGTGELFF. The CDR3 DNA is TGTGCCAGCAGCTTAGTAGGGACTACCGGGACCGGGGAGCTGTTTTTT.

The rearrangement links TRBV7-9 to TRBJ2-7, with D maybe TRBD2 (7 bases). Trimming left V 7 bases short and J 0 bases short, with 19 bases between. CDR3 length equals 16 residues. The germline V gene has CDR1 SEHNR and CDR2 FQNEAQ (reference sequence). CDR3 coding DNA: TGTGCCAGCACCCATTGGGGGGGCCAGAGCTCCTACGAGCAGTACTTC. This translates into CASTHWGGQSSYEQYF.

The J gene is TRBJ2-5, the V gene TRBV18; 13 bases are a match to TRBD2. Germline-derived CDR1 and CDR2 are KGHSH and LQKENI. J gave up 4 bases and V 4 bases, and 15 bases lay outside the gene matches. CDR3 size: 19 residues. The CDR3 protein is CASSREQGLAGNPGETQYF. The CDR3 bases are TGTGCCAGCTCACGAGAACAGGGACTAGCGGGAAACCCAGGAGAGACCCAGTACTTC.

The gene calls are TRBV19 and TRBJ2-3, with D possibly matching TRBD1 (6 bases). Trimming shortened V by 10 bases and J by 2 bases, and 16 bases separated the two germline ends. This CDR3 is 14 amino acids long. Germline CDR1 and CDR2: LNHDA and SQIVND (reference sequence). The CDR3 DNA follows: TGTGCCACGACAGGACGCCTTATCACAGATACGCAGTATTTT. It codes for CATTGRLITDTQYF.

V gene TRBV4-2 combines with J gene TRBJ2-7, with D possibly TRBD2 on 5 matching bases. In germline, CDR1 is LGHNA, CDR2 YNFKEQ. The CDR3 has 14 residues. V was cut by 4 bases and J by 5 bases, with 15 bases left in between. The CDR3 loop reads CASSPARGLDEQYF. CDR3 nucleotide sequence: TGTGCCAGCAGCCCCGCCAGAGGGCTGGACGAGCAGTACTTC.

This clone was counted between two and nine times. The chain joins TRBV6-1 to TRBJ1-3, with no clear D. Germline CDR1 MNHNS, CDR2 SASEGT. The CDR3 is made up of 15 amino acids. Trimming cost V 7 bases and J 0 bases, with 13 bases left between them. CDR3 loop: CASTAPGSSGNTIYF. In DNA form, the CDR3 reads TGTGCCAGCACAGCTCCCGGCAGCTCTGGAAACACCATATATTTT.

This clone appeared a few times. The chain couples TRBV28 to TRBJ2-6; D not certain. The CDR3 is 17 amino acids. Trimming pared 3 bases from V and 2 bases from J, leaving 14 bases between. The germline V gene has CDR1 MDHEN and CDR2 SYDVKM. The CDR3, as DNA: TGTGCCAGCAGTTTCCCCCCAGTTCGAGCTGGGGCCAACGTCCTGACTTTC. It translates to CASSFPPVRAGANVLTF.

The chain links TRBV5-6 to TRBJ1-6; D is uncertain. V dropped 1 base and J dropped 7 bases, with 12 bases sitting between them. Germline lookup yields CDR1 SGHDT and CDR2 YYEEEE. CDR3 size: 15 residues. CDR3 nucleotide sequence: TGTGCCAGCAGCTTGAGTAAACCCAAGAATTCACCCCTCCACTTT. This gives the protein CASSLSKPKNSPLHF.

The CDR3 DNA reads TGTGCCAGCATGGACCGAATGAACACTGAAGCTTTCTTT. Its protein is CASMDRMNTEAFF. The rearrangement joins TRBV5-4 to TRBJ1-1; D unclear. V gave up 6 bases and J gave up 0 bases, with 9 bases separating them. The CDR3 length is 13 residues. Germline CDR1 and CDR2: SGHNT and YYREEE (reference sequence).

In its sample, this clone was seen a few times. For the CDR3, the DNA is TGTGCCATCAGGGAGGGACTAGCGGTTAGCACAGATACGCAGTATTTT. Its translation: CAIREGLAVSTDTQYF. The chain combines TRBV10-3 with TRBJ2-3; 11 nucleotides align to TRBD2. The germline gives CDR1 ENHRY, CDR2 SYGVKD. The CDR3 has 16 amino acids. V was pared by 6 bases and J by 0 bases, with 5 bases of the junction left unmatched.

This rearrangement joins TRBV11-2 to TRBJ2-3; perhaps D is TRBD1 or TRBD2 (7 bases each). CDR3 length equals 17 residues. V gave up 0 bases and J gave up 6 bases, with 19 bases separating them. Per germline, CDR1 SGHAT and CDR2 FQNNGV. DNA of the CDR3: TGTGCCAGCAGCTTAGAGAGGGGGCGGGGGCGCAGGGATACGCAGTATTTT. Translation gives CASSLERGRGRRDTQYF.

This chain uses TRBV2 with TRBJ1-2; maybe TRBD1 (5 bases). The length of the CDR3 is 15 residues. From germline, CDR1 is SNHLY and CDR2 FYNNEI. The V end lost 0 bases, the J end lost 4 bases, and 12 bases lay between the germline ends. The CDR3 sequence is CASSEAQGFLYGYTF. The DNA of the CDR3 is TGTGCCAGCAGTGAAGCGCAGGGTTTCCTCTATGGCTACACCTTC.

The chain couples TRBV11-3 to TRBJ2-7; D uncertain. The CDR3 is 13 amino acids. V was shortened by 5 bases and J by 6 bases, with 14 bases between the two germline ends. The V gene's germline CDR1 is SGHNT and CDR2 YENEEA. Written as DNA, the CDR3 is TGTGCCAGCAGCCCCGCTGGGGTGACCGAGCAGTACTTC. This codes for CASSPAGVTEQYF.

The V gene is TRBV5-6, the J gene TRBJ2-5; D call uncertain. The DNA end lines up better with TRBJ2-7; the J call may be wrong. The CDR3 loop spans 12 amino acids. CDR1 and CDR2 from the germline V gene are SGHDT and YYEEEE. CDR3 DNA: TGTGCCAGCAGTTCAGGAGTGAACGAGCAGTACTTC. Translated, it gives CASSSGVNEQYF.

The chain carries TRBV5-1 and TRBJ1-3; TRBD1 might be the D (5 bases). Between the trimmed V and J ends, which lost 2 bases and 3 bases, there was a span of 12 bases. The CDR3 spans 15 residues. Germline V gives CDR1 SGHRS, CDR2 YFSETQ. The CDR3 DNA reads as TGCGCCAGCAGCTTCAATACAGGTGGTGGAAACACCATATATTTT. Encoded protein: CASSFNTGGGNTIYF.

This clone was seen a single time. This chain links TRBV12-5 with TRBJ2-4; D unresolved. V was shortened by 5 bases and J by 8 bases, with 16 bases between the two germline ends. Germline CDR1 and CDR2: LGHNT and FRNRAP. The CDR3 is 14 amino acids. The CDR3 DNA reads TGTGCTAGTGGTCCCAACAGAGGCCTGGACATTCAGTACTTC. It encodes CASGPNRGLDIQYF.

The rearrangement links TRBV2 to TRBJ2-3; TRBD2 matches at 10 bases. This CDR3 is 15 amino acids long. Germline V gene lookup returns CDR1 SNHLY and CDR2 FYNNEI. V lost 9 bases to trimming and J lost 4 bases; unmatched junction nucleotides: 10. The DNA of the CDR3 is TGTGCCAGACCCCCAGCGGGGGGGCCCCCAGATACGCAGTATTTT. This translates into CARPPAGGPPDTQYF.